This TCR beta chain was profiled in a study of blood T cell repertoires in COVID-19. This CDR3 has 17 amino acids. CDR1 and CDR2 from the germline V gene are SGHRS and YFSETQ. The V gene lost 0 bases and the J gene lost 1 base, with 13 bases spanning the gap. The cohort comprised adults aged 18 to 89 years residing in some 24 US areas. Participants had their cohort set by participant-reported clinical history. How the authors handled the data: Reference gene primer amplification gave nucleated cell count estimates. TCRdb's copy holds only in-frame clones and misses some; the assay was immunoSEQ multiplex PCR. From that table come the V and J calls and clone size; the DNA was used to work out D and trimming. Counted here are approximately 450,000 clones, nearly 90% occurring once; the ten biggest clones make up nearly 2%.

V usage is TRBV5-1 and J usage is TRBJ2-2; a possible D gene is TRBD1 (5 bases). The TCR sequence derives from a woman younger than 35 with acute COVID-19. Sequenced material: PBMCs or T cells enriched from blood (not recorded which). This chain's CDR3 is CASSLAQGYENTGELFF. The CDR3 bases are TGCGCCAGCAGCTTGGCGCAGGGCTACGAGAACACCGGGGAGCTGTTTTTT. Together with reference TRBV5-1 and TRBJ2-2, the CDR3 gives the full variable domain: KAGVTQTPRYLIKTRGQQVTLSCSPISGHRSVSWYQQTPGQGLQFLFEYFSETQRNKGNFPGRFSGRQFSNSRSEMNVSTLELGDSALYLCASSLAQGYENTGELFFGEGSRLTVL.